Listed below are T cell receptor beta chains from one sample, sequenced in a study of technical replicates of blood from several donors. Clones were read by immunoSEQ multiplex PCR, and TCRdb kept only the in-frame ones, dropping some. This sample has under 20,000 clones, with over 80% found just once. Material for sequencing was PBMCs. The receptors originated from a human donor in good health. Both conserved end residues are part of each CDR3. The order of the fields is V gene, D gene, clone size, J gene, CDR3 DNA, CDR3 protein. D genes are given only for firm matches. Clone size is stated in some rows and not others, as once, few, many or a class when expanded.

TRBV9	.	.	TRBJ1-4	TGTGCCAGCAGCGGGACAACTGAAAAACTGTTTTTT	CASSGTTEKLFF
TRBV2	TRBD1	.	TRBJ2-1	TGTGCCAGCAGGAAGGGACAGGGAGTGAATGAGCAGTTCTTC	CASRKGQGVNEQFF
TRBV7-9	TRBD1	once	TRBJ1-5	TGTGCCAGCAGCTTAGCGAGGGACAGGTATAGCAATCAGCCCCAGCATTTT	CASSLARDRYSNQPQHF
TRBV11-1	TRBD2	.	TRBJ2-7	TGTGCCAGCAGCTCCCAGACTAGCGTAGCCTACGAGCAGTACTTC	CASSSQTSVAYEQYF
TRBV6-1	TRBD2	.	TRBJ2-2	TGTGCCAGCAGTGAAGGAAGCGGGAGGGCCGGGGAGCTGTTTTTT	CASSEGSGRAGELFF
TRBV2	TRBD2	.	TRBJ2-5	TGTGCCAGCACGTCCCTAGCGGGAGGTGAGACCCAGTACTTC	CASTSLAGGETQYF
TRBV5-4	.	.	TRBJ2-7	TGTGCCAGCAGCTTGGACCCAGCGAGCTCCTACGAGCAGTACTTC	CASSLDPASSYEQYF
TRBV18	.	.	TRBJ2-5	TGTGCCAGCTCACCAAGGAGTAGTCTGGGAGAGACCCAGTACTTC	CASSPRSSLGETQYF
TRBV18	TRBD1	.	TRBJ2-5	TGTGCCAGCTCACCGCGACAGGGGACCCAAGAGACCCAGTACTTC	CASSPRQGTQETQYF
TRBV10-3	.	.	TRBJ2-2	TGTGCCATCAGTGAGTATAAGAACACCGGGGAGCTGTTTTTT	CAISEYKNTGELFF
TRBV30	.	.	TRBJ2-3	TGTGCCTGGGGTTACGGGGGCACAGATACGCAGTATTTT	CAWGYGGTDTQYF
TRBV7-9	.	.	TRBJ2-7	TGTGCCAGCAGCTTAGAGGGTTGGCGGACTTCCACATCCTACGAGCAGTACTTC	CASSLEGWRTSTSYEQYF
TRBV28	TRBD2	few	TRBJ2-1	TGTGCCAGCATTGGGACTAGCGGGAGTTATGAGCAGTTCTTC	CASIGTSGSYEQFF
TRBV9	.	.	TRBJ2-7	TGTGCCAGCGCCGGGGGAAAAAGCGATCCCTACGAGCAGTACTTC	CASAGGKSDPYEQYF
TRBV6-6	.	.	TRBJ1-2	TGTGCCAGCAGTTACTCGAAGGGGGGGGTCTATGGCTACACCTTC	CASSYSKGGVYGYTF
TRBV6-5	.	.	TRBJ2-2	TGTGCCAGCAGTTACCTTACGCAGTACACCGGGGAGCTGTTTTTT	CASSYLTQYTGELFF
TRBV27	TRBD2	.	TRBJ2-3	TGTGCCAGCAGAACCCCCGGCGGGAGGGCCGAAGATACGCAGTATTTT	CASRTPGGRAEDTQYF
TRBV7-8	TRBD2	.	TRBJ2-5	TGTGCCAGCAGCTTAGCGGGACTAGCGGGAGTACAAGAGACCCAGTACTTC	CASSLAGLAGVQETQYF
TRBV30	TRBD1	.	TRBJ2-1	TGTGCCTGGAGTGGGGACAGGGGCTACAATGAGCAGTTCTTC	CAWSGDRGYNEQFF
TRBV2	TRBD1	.	TRBJ2-1	TGTGCCAGCAGTTTGGACAGGGGGGTTGGCAATGAGCAGTTCTTC	CASSLDRGVGNEQFF
TRBV6-1	TRBD2	large	TRBJ2-3	TGTGCCAGCAGTGATGAAGCGGGAGGGGGCACAGATACGCAGTATTTT	CASSDEAGGGTDTQYF
TRBV11-3	TRBD2	few	TRBJ2-1	TGTGCCAGCAGCTTTGGCGGGAGGTTAGTCGATGAGCAGTTCTTC	CASSFGGRLVDEQFF
TRBV20-1	TRBD1	few	TRBJ1-1	TGCAGTGCTAGAAGAGGGGGCGAGGCTTTCTTT	CSARRGGEAFF
TRBV7-6	.	.	TRBJ2-2	TGTGCCAGCAGCTTACGAGCGAACACCGGGGAGCTGTTTTTT	CASSLRANTGELFF
TRBV11-3	.	.	TRBJ1-5	TGTGCCAGCAGCTTAGGATGGGGGCGTCAGCCCCAGCATTTT	CASSLGWGRQPQHF
TRBV19	.	.	TRBJ1-2	TGTGCCAGTAGTATAGTGGCCAGGGAGGCTGGCTACACCTTC	CASSIVAREAGYTF
TRBV18	.	.	TRBJ2-3	TGTGCCAGCTCACCCCGGGGGTTAACAGATACGCAGTATTTT	CASSPRGLTDTQYF
TRBV7-9	TRBD1	few	TRBJ1-1	TGTGCCAGCAGCTTAGGGGGACAGGGGAACACTGAAGCTTTCTTT	CASSLGGQGNTEAFF
TRBV6-5	TRBD2	.	TRBJ2-7	TGTGCCAGCAGTTACGGTAGCGGGAGGGACGAGCAGTACTTC	CASSYGSGRDEQYF
TRBV13	TRBD2	.	TRBJ2-3	TGTGCCAGCAGCTCAAGAGGAGTAGCGGGAGTAGTTACGCAGTATTTT	CASSSRGVAGVVTQYF
TRBV28	TRBD2	.	TRBJ2-7	TGTGCCAGCAGTTCCCCGCGGGAGAGCTTGAGCGAGCAGTACTTC	CASSSPRESLSEQYF
TRBV28	.	.	TRBJ2-3	TGTGCCAGCAGTTTTTACACCCCGGATACGCAGTATTTT	CASSFYTPDTQYF
TRBV14	TRBD1	.	TRBJ2-1	TGTGCCAGCAGCCAGCTGGGCCAGGGGGCCAACAATGAGCAGTTCTTC	CASSQLGQGANNEQFF
TRBV2	TRBD2	.	TRBJ2-3	TGTGCCAGCAGTTACGGACTAGCCGGCACAGATACGCAGTATTTT	CASSYGLAGTDTQYF
TRBV7-9	TRBD2	.	TRBJ2-5	TGTGCCAGCAGCTTAGGGACTAGCACAGAGACCCAGTACTTC	CASSLGTSTETQYF
TRBV7-7	TRBD1	few	TRBJ2-1	TGTGCCAGCAGCCTGGGGGACAGGGTCAATGAGCAGTTCTTC	CASSLGDRVNEQFF
TRBV7-3	.	.	TRBJ2-5	TGTGCCAGCAGCGTCCAGCGGGAAGAGACCCAGTACTTC	CASSVQREETQYF
TRBV2	TRBD1	few	TRBJ2-2	TGTGCCAGCTGCCGGGACAGGGCATGGAACACCGGGGAGCTGTTTTTT	CASCRDRAWNTGELFF
TRBV6-5	TRBD2	.	TRBJ2-3	TGTGCCAGCAGCAGAGCGGGAGTGGCAGATACGCAGTATTTT	CASSRAGVADTQYF
TRBV19	.	.	TRBJ2-2	TGTGCCAGTATTAACGGAGTGAACACCGGGGAGCTGTTTTTT	CASINGVNTGELFF
TRBV10-2	.	once	TRBJ2-7	TGCGCCAGCAGTGAGTCGCCAGGGCTGATCGAGCAGTACTTC	CASSESPGLIEQYF
TRBV6-1	TRBD1	.	TRBJ2-7	TGTGCCAGCACCTCCGGGACAGGAATCTACGAGCAGTACTTC	CASTSGTGIYEQYF
TRBV19	.	.	TRBJ1-2	TGTGCCGTTAGTAATGGGGCGGAGGGGTCATATGGCTACACCTTC	CAVSNGAEGSYGYTF